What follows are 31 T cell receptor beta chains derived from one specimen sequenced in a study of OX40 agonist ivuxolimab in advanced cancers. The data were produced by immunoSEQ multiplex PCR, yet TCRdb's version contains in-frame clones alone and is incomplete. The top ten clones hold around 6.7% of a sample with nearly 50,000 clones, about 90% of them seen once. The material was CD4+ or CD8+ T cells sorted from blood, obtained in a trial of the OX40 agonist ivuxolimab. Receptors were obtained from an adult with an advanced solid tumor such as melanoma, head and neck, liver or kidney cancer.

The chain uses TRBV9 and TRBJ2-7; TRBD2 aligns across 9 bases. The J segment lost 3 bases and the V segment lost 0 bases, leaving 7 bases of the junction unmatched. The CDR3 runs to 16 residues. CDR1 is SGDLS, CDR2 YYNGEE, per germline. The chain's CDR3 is CASSVAKRGANYEQYV. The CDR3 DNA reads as TGTGCCAGCAGCGTAGCCAAGCGGGGGGCCAACTACGAGCAGTACGTC.

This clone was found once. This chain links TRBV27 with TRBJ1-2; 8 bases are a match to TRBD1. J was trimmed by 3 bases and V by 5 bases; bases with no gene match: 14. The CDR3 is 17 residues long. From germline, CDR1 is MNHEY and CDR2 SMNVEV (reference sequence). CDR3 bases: TGTGCCAGCAGTCAGGACAGGGAGCTCTTTGGGGACTATGGCTACACCTTC. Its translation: CASSQDRELFGDYGYTF.

In DNA, the CDR3 is TGTGCCAGCAGCTTAGAGCAGGGACTAGCGTCAATAATGACAGATACGCAGTATTTT. It translates to CASSLEQGLASIMTDTQYF. The chain is built from TRBV7-8 and TRBJ2-3, with TRBD2 matching over 10 bases. The CDR3 length is 19 residues. Per germline, CDR1 SGHVS and CDR2 FQNEAQ. V dropped 1 base and J dropped 3; count of bases not matched to a gene: 13.

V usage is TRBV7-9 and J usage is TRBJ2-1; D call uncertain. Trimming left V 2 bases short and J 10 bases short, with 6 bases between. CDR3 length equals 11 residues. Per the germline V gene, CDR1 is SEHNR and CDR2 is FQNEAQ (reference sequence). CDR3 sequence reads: CASSLYEEQFF. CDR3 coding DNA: TGTGCCAGCAGCTTATACGAGGAGCAGTTCTTC.

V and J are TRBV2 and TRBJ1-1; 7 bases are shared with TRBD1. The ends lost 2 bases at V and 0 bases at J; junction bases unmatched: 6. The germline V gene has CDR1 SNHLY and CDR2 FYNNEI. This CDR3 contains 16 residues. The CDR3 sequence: CASSEYVGTVNTEAFF. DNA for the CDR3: TGTGCCAGCAGTGAATACGTCGGGACAGTGAACACTGAAGCTTTCTTT.

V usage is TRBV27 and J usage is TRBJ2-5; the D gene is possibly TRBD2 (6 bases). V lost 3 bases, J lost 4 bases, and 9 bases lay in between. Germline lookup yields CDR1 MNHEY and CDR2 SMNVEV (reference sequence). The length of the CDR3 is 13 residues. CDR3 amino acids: CASSFLGGETQYF. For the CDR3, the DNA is TGTGCCAGCAGTTTTCTGGGGGGAGAGACCCAGTACTTC.

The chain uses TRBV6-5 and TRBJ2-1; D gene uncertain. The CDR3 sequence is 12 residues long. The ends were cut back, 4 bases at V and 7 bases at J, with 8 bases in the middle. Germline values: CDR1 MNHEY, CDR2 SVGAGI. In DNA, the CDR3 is TGTGCCAGCAGTTCATCGCCGAATGAGCAGTTCTTC. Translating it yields CASSSSPNEQFF.

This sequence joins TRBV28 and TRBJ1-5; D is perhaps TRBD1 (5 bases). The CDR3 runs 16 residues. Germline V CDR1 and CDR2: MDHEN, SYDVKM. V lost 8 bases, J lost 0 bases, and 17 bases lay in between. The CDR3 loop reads CASGHQGRLSNQPQHF. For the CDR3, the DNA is TGTGCCAGCGGACACCAAGGGAGACTTAGCAATCAGCCCCAGCATTTT. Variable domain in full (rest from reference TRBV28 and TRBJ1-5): DVKVTQSSRYLVKRTGEKVFLECVQDMDHENMFWYRQDPGLGLRLIYFSYDVKMKEKGDIPEGYSVSREKKERFSLILESASTNQTSMYLCASGHQGRLSNQPQHFGDGTRLSIL.

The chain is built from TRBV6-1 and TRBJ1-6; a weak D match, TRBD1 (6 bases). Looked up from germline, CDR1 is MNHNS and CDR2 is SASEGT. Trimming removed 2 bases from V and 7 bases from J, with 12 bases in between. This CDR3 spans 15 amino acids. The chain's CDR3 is CASSETGQSNSPLHF. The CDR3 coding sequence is TGTGCCAGCAGTGAAACCGGACAGTCAAATTCACCCCTCCACTTT.

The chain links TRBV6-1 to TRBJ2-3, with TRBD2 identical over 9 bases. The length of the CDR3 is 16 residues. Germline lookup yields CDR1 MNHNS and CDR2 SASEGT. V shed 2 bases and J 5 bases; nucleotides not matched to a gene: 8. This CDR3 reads CASSELTSGVLDTQYF. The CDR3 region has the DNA TGTGCCAGCAGTGAATTGACTAGCGGTGTCTTAGATACGCAGTATTTT.

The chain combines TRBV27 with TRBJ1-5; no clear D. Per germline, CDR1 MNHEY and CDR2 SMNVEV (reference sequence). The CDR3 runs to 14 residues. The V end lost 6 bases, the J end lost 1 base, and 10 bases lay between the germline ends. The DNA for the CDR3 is TGTGCCAGCAGGGGGTTGGGAAGCAATCAGCCCCAGCATTTT. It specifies CASRGLGSNQPQHF.

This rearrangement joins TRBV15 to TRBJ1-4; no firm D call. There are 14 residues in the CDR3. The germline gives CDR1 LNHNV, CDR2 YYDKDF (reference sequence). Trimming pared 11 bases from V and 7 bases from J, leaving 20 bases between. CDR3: CAAEIRELIEKLFF. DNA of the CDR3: TGTGCCGCGGAAATCCGAGAATTAATTGAAAAACTGTTTTTT.

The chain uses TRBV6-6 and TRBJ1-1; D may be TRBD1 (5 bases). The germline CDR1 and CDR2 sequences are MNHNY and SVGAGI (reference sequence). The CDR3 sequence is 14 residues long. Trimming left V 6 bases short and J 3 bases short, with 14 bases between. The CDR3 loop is CASSAGQGDTEAFF. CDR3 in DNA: TGTGCCAGCAGCGCGGGTCAGGGCGACACTGAAGCTTTCTTT.

CDR3 coding DNA: TGTGCCAGCAGCGACAGGGACGACGGGGAGCTGTTTTTT. Translating gives CASSDRDDGELFF. The chain employs TRBV7-9 and TRBJ2-2; the match to TRBD1 covers 7 bases. The junction had 4 bases not matched to a gene; V was cut back by 5 bases and J by 7 bases. The CDR3 is made up of 13 amino acids. CDR1 is SEHNR and CDR2 is FQNEAQ in the germline V gene (reference sequence).

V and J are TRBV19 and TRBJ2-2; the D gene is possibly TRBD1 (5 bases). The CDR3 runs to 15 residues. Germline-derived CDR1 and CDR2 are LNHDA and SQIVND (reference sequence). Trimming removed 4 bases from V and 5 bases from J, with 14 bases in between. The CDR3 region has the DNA TGTGCCAGTAGTAGCTACCACAAGGGGACCGGGGAGCTGTTTTTT. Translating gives CASSSYHKGTGELFF.

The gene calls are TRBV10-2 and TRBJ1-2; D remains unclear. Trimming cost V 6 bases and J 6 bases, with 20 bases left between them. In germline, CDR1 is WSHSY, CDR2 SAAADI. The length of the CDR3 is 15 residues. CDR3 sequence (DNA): TGCGCCAGCAGCCTCATCCTTGACGGAACGGATGGCTACACCTTC. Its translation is CASSLILDGTDGYTF.

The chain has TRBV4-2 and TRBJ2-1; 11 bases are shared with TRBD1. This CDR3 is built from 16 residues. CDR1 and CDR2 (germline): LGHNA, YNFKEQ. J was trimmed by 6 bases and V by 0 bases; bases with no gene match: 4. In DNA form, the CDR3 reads TGTGCCAGCAGCCAAGATGGGACAGGGGGTGCCAATGAGCAGTTCTTC. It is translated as CASSQDGTGGANEQFF.

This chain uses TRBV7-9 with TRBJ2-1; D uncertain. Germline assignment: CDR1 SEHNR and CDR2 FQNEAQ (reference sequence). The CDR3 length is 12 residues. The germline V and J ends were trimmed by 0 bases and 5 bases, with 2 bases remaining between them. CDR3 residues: CASSLANNEQFF. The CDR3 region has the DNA TGTGCCAGCAGCTTAGCGAACAATGAGCAGTTCTTC.

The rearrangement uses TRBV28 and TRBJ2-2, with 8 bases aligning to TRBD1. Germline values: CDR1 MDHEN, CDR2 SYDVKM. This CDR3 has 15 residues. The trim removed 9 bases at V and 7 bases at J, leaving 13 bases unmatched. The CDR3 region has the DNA TGTGCCAGTATATACACAGGGGGAACGATCGGGGAGCTGTTTTTT. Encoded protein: CASIYTGGTIGELFF.

CDR3 amino acids: CASSWGTGLAGELFF. CDR3 nucleotides: TGTGCCAGCAGCTGGGGGACAGGGCTCGCCGGGGAGCTGTTTTTT. The V gene is TRBV5-6, the J gene TRBJ2-2; 9 bases line up with TRBD1. The V and J ends lost 3 bases and 6 bases, in that order; junction bases with no gene match: 6. From germline, CDR1 is SGHDT and CDR2 YYEEEE. The CDR3 spans 15 residues.

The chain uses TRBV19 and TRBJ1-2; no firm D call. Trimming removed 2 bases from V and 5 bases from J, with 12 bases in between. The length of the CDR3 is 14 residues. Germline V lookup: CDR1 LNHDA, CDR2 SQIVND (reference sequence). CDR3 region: CASSIQNPLYGYTF. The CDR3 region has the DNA TGTGCCAGTAGTATACAGAATCCCCTATATGGCTACACCTTC.

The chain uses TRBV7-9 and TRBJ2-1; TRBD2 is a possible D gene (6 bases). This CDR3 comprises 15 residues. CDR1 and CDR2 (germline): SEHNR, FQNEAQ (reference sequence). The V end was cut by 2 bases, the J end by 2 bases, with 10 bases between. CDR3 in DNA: TGTGCCAGCAGCTTATCTAGCGCCGCCTACAATGAGCAGTTCTTC. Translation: CASSLSSAAYNEQFF.

The CDR3 spells CASSPRTGSYTEAFF. Written as DNA, the CDR3 is TGTGCCAGTAGTCCCAGGACAGGGTCGTACACTGAAGCTTTCTTT. This chain links TRBV19 with TRBJ1-1, with 8 bases aligning to TRBD1. Germline assignment: CDR1 LNHDA and CDR2 SQIVND (reference sequence). CDR3 length equals 15 residues. V was pared by 5 bases and J by 3 bases, with 8 bases of the junction left unmatched.

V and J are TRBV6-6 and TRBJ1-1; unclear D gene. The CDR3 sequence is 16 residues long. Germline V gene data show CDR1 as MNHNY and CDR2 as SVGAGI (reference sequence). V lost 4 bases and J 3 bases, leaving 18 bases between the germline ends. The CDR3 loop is CASSSRLGRSDTEAFF. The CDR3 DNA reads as TGTGCCAGCAGTTCCCGACTCGGACGATCGGACACTGAAGCTTTCTTT.

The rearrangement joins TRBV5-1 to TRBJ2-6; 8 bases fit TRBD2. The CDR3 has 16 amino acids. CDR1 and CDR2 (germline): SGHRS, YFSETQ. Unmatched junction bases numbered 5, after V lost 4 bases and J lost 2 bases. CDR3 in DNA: TGCGCCAGCAGCCCGGGGGGGGCGCCTGGGGCCAACGTCCTGACTTTC. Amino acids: CASSPGGAPGANVLTF.

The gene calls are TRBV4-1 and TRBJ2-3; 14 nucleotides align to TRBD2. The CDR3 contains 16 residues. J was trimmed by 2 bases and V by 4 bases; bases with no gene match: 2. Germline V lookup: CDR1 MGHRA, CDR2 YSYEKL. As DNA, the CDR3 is TGCGCCAGCAGCCTGGGACTAGCGGGGGTCACAGATACGCAGTATTTT. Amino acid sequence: CASSLGLAGVTDTQYF.

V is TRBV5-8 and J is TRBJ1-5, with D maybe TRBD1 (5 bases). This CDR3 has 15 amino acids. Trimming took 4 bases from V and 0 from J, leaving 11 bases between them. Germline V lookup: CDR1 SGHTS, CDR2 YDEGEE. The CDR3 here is CASSPGGDSNQPQHF. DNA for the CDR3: TGTGCCAGCAGCCCGGGGGGGGATAGCAATCAGCCCCAGCATTTT.

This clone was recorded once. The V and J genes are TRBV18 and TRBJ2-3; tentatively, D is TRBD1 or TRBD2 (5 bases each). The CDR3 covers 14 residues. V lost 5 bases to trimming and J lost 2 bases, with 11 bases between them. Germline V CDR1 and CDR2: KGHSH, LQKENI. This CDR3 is CASSGTDNTDTQYF. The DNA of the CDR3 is TGTGCCAGCTCAGGGACCGACAACACAGATACGCAGTATTTT.

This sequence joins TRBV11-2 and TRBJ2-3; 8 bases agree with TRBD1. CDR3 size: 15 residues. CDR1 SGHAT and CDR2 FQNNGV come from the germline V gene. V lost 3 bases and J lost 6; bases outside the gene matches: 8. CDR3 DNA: TGTGCCAGCAGCTTCACAGGGGGGCGGGCGGATACGCAGTATTTT. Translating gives CASSFTGGRADTQYF.

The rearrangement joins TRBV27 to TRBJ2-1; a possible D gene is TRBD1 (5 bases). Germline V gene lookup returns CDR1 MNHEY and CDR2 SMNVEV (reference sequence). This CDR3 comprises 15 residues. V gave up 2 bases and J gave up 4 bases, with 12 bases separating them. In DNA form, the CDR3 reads TGTGCCAGCAGTTTACAGGGCGAGTTATACAATGAGCAGTTCTTC. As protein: CASSLQGELYNEQFF.

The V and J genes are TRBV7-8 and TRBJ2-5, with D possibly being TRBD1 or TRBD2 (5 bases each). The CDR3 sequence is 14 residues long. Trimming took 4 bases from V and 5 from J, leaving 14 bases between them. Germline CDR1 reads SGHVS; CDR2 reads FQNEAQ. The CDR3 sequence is CASSSEEGDETQYF. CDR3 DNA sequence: TGTGCCAGCAGCTCGGAGGAAGGGGATGAGACCCAGTACTTC.